The clone carrying this T cell receptor (beta chain) was found a few times. Antigen specificity is unknown. These data originate in a study of beta chain features in type 1 diabetes. Study observations and caveats: Among type 1 diabetes patients, VDJ junctions had fewer insertions and more deletions.

CDR1 MNHEY and CDR2 SMNVEV come from the germline V gene (reference sequence). J was trimmed by 4 bases and V by 3 bases; bases with no gene match: 8. This CDR3 region has 15 residues. Expressed TCRB transcripts were sequenced because the isolated RNA had all been reverse transcribed beforehand. Assay used: immunoSEQ multiplex PCR; TCRdb lists only in-frame clones, some missing. The sample yields some 900,000 clones, 15% to 20% seen once. The chain couples TRBV27 to TRBJ2-5; 7 bases align to TRBD2. The TCR originated in a young woman in good health. The sample taken for sequencing was naive CD4+ T cells from blood. Here the CDR3 reads CASSFRAGRGETQYF. The CDR3 nucleotides read TGTGCCAGCAGTTTTCGGGCGGGGAGGGGAGAGACCCAGTACTTC.